This TCR beta chain is drawn from a study of blood T cell repertoires in COVID-19. Sequencing was performed with immunoSEQ multiplex PCR; in TCRdb, only in-frame clones are kept and a portion is missing. Of some 130,000 clones in the sample, about 92% were seen once. V lost 2 bases to trimming and J lost 1 base, with 8 bases between them. Germline CDR1 MNHEY, CDR2 SVGAGI. This CDR3 has 14 amino acids. The V and J genes are TRBV6-5 and TRBJ1-1; perhaps TRBD1 as D (5 bases). What was sequenced was peripheral blood. This TCR was sampled from a man between 60 and 70 years old with COVID-19, enrolled during active disease. As DNA, the CDR3 is TGTGCCAGCAGTTACGACAGCCCGAACACTGAAGCTTTCTTT. It codes for CASSYDSPNTEAFF.